These T cell receptor beta chains were read from a single sample in a study of T cell responses to AZD1222 COVID-19 vaccine. The data were produced by immunoSEQ multiplex PCR, yet TCRdb's version contains in-frame clones alone and is incomplete. The sample lists 100,000 to 150,000 clones, approximately 90% seen once, with more than 9.5% in the top ten. The material was peripheral blood, obtained on day 0 of MenACWY control vaccination. Source of these receptors: an adult in good health. CDR3s include the opening cysteine and the closing phenylalanine or tryptophan. The order of the fields is V gene, J gene, CDR3 protein.

TRBV19	TRBJ1-4	CASSVSLLTNEKLFF
TRBV5-4	TRBJ1-2	CASSRGVGIGYGYTF
TRBV7-9	TRBJ2-7	CASSLGGSNDEQYF
TRBV13	TRBJ1-3	CASSFSPTPTDSGNTIYF
TRBV4-1	TRBJ2-3	CASSTGRSADTQYF
TRBV7-2	TRBJ1-5	CASSFTPRNQPQHF
TRBV29-1	TRBJ1-2	CSGVRPEEYGYTF
TRBV19	TRBJ2-2	CASSIDLLAGAGELFF
TRBV2	TRBJ1-5	CASSEAAGGNQPQHF
TRBV10-3	TRBJ2-5	CAISESEVGGQETQYF
TRBV11-3	TRBJ2-7	CASSQAGGLRLREQYF
TRBV29-1	TRBJ1-2	CSVAGRQTNYGYTF
TRBV27	TRBJ1-1	CASSLYLLGRGVNTEAFF
TRBV27	TRBJ2-2	CASSTRTRRTGELFF
TRBV2	TRBJ1-2	CASSLRLTGDYGYTF
TRBV10-3	TRBJ2-1	CAISGRASNEQFF
TRBV9	TRBJ2-3	CASSAGLLSTDTQYF